Below, 5 T cell receptor beta chains from the same sample are listed, as sequenced in a study of cytomegalovirus exposure and HLA in healthy donors. Primers: 60 Vbeta forward and 13 Jbeta reverse. The method was immunoSEQ multiplex PCR; TCRdb's version includes in-frame clones alone and lacks a portion of them. The table has around 200,000 clones, more than 65% seen once. Sequencing input: PBMCs. The receptors were gathered from a man aged 45-65 years in good health and CMV-seronegative.

The genes are TRBV7-9 and TRBJ1-3, with D possibly TRBD1 on 6 matching bases. CDR3 size: 14 residues. V was cut by 11 bases and J by 2 bases, with 16 bases left in between. Looked up from germline, CDR1 is SEHNR and CDR2 is FQNEAQ (reference sequence). The DNA of the CDR3 is TGTGCCGCACAGGGACAATCACCTGGAAACACCATATATTTT. Protein product: CAAQGQSPGNTIYF.

The V call is TRBV9, the J call TRBJ2-2, with no clear D. CDR3 size: 15 residues. Germline V gene data show CDR1 as SGDLS and CDR2 as YYNGEE. Trimming took off 0 bases at V and 0 bases at J, with 6 bases between the two ends. The CDR3 DNA reads TGTGCCAGCAGCGTAGGAGTTACGAACACCGGGGAGCTGTTTTTT. It specifies CASSVGVTNTGELFF.

In the case of this clone: One junction end does not reproduce the germline sequence, and a read error may be involved. For the CDR3, the DNA is TGTTCCAGCAGCTTAGCTGTCGGGGGTGAGCAGTTCTTC. It encodes CSSSLAVGGEQFF. The chain has TRBV7-9 and TRBJ2-1, with D perhaps matching TRBD2 (6 bases). Germline CDR1 is SEHNR and CDR2 is FQNEAQ (reference sequence). CDR3 length: 13 residues. The full variable domain, its missing parts supplied by reference TRBV7-9 and TRBJ2-1, is DTGVSQNPRHKITKRGQNVTFRCDPISEHNRLYWYRQTLGQGPEFLTYFQNEAQLEKSRLLSDRFSAERPKGSFSTLEIQRTEQGDSAMYLCSSSLAVGGEQFFGPGTRLTVL.

The rearrangement joins TRBV6-6 to TRBJ2-3, with 7 bases aligning to TRBD2. This CDR3 is built from 12 residues. V shed 6 bases and J 5 bases; nucleotides not matched to a gene: 2. Germline CDR1 is MNHNY and CDR2 is SVGAGI (reference sequence). DNA for the CDR3: TGTGCCAGCAGCCCGGGGGGAGATACGCAGTATTTT. Protein product: CASSPGGDTQYF.

The chain recombines TRBV6-1 with TRBJ2-5; maybe TRBD1 (6 bases). V was clipped by 8 bases and J by 5 bases, with 15 bases between them. Germline V gives CDR1 MNHNS, CDR2 SASEGT. CDR3 size: 13 residues. The CDR3 loop reads CASDRSGLETQYF. DNA for the CDR3: TGTGCCAGCGACAGGTCAGGGTTGGAGACCCAGTACTTC.